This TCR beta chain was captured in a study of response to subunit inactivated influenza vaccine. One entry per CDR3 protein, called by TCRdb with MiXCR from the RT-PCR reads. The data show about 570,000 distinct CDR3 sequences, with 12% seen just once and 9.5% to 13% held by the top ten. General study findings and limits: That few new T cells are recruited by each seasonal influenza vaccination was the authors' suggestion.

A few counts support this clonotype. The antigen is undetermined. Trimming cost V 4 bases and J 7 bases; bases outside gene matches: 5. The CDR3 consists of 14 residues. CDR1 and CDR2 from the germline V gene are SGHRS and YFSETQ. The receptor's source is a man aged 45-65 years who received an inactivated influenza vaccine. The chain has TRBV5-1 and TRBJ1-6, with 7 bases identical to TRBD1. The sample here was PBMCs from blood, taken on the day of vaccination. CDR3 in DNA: TGCGCCAGCAGCGTAGGGGGCGTCAATTCACCCCTCCACTTT. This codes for CASSVGGVNSPLHF.